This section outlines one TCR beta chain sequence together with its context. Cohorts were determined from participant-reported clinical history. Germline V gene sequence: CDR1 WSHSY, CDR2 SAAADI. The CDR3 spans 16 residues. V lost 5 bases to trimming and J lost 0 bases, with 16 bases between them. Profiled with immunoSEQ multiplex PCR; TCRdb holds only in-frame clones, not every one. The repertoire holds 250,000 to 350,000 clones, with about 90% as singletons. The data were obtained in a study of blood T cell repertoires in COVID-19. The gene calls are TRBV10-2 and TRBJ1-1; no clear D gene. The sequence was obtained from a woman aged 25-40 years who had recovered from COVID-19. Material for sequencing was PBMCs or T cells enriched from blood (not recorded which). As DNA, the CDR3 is TGCGCCAGCAGTAGCGGCAACCTCGGGATGAACACTGAAGCTTTCTTT. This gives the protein CASSSGNLGMNTEAFF.